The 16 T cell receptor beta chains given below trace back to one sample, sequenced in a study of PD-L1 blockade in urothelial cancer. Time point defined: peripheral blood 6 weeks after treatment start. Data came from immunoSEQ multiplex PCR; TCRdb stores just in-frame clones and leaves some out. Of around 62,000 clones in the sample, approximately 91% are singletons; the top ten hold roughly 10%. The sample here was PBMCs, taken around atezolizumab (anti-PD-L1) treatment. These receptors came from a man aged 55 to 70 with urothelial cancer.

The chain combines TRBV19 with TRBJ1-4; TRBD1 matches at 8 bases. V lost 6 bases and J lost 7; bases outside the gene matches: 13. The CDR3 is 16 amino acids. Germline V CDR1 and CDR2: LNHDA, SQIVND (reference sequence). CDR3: CASRSVTQGAREKLFF. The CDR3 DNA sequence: TGTGCCAGTAGATCGGTGACTCAGGGGGCGCGTGAAAAACTGTTTTTT.

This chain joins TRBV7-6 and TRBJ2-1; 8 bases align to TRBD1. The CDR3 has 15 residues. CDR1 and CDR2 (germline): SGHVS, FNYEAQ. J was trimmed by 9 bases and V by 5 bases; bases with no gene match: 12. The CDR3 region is CASSSEGRGRTEQFF. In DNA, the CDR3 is TGTGCCAGCAGCAGTGAGGGCAGGGGGCGCACTGAGCAGTTCTTC.

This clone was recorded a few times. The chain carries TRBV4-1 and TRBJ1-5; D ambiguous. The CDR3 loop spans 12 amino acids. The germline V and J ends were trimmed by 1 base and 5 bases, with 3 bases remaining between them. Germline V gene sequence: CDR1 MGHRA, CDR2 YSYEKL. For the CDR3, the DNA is TGCGCCAGCAGCCAAGTAGATCAGCCCCAGCATTTT. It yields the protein CASSQVDQPQHF.

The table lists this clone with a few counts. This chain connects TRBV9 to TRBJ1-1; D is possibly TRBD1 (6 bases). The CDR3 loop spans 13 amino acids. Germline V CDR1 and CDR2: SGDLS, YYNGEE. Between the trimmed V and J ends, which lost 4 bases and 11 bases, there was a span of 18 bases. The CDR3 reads CASSPDTGRSAFF. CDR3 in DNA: TGTGCCAGCAGCCCGGATACAGGGAGAAGCGCTTTCTTT.

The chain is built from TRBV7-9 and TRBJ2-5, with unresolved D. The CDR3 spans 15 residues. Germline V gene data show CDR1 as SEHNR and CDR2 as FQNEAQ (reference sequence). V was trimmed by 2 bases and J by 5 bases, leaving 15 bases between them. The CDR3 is CASSLRQPGRETQYF. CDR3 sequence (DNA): TGTGCCAGCAGCTTAAGGCAACCGGGTCGGGAGACCCAGTACTTC.

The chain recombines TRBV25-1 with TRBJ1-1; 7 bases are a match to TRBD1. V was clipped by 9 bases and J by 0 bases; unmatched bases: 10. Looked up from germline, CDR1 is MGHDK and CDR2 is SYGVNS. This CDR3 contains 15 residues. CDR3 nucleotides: TGTGCCAGGACAGGGAGAGAGGAAATGAACACTGAAGCTTTCTTT. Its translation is CARTGREEMNTEAFF.

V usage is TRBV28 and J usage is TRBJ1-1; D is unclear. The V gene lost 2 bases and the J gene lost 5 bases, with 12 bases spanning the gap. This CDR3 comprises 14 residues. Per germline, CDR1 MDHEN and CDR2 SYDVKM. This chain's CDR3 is CASSLGTRETEAFF. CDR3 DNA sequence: TGTGCCAGCAGTTTAGGAACGAGGGAAACTGAAGCTTTCTTT.

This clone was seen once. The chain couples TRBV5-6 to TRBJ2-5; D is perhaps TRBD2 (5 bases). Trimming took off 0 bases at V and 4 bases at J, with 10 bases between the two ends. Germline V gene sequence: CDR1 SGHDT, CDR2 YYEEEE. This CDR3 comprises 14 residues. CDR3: CASSLGPGGETQYF. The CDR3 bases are TGTGCCAGCAGCTTGGGGCCCGGAGGAGAGACCCAGTACTTC. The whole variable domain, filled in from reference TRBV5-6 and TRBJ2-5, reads DAGVTQSPTHLIKTRGQQVTLRCSPKSGHDTVSWYQQALGQGPQFIFQYYEEEERQRGNFPDRFSGHQFPNYSSELNVNALLLGDSALYLCASSLGPGGETQYFGPGTRLLVL.

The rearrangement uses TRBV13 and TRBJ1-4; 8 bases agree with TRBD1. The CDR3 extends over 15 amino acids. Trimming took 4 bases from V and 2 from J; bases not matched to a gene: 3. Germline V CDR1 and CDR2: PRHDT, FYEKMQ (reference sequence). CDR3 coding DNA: TGTGCCAGCAGCTCCTGGACAGGGACTAATGAAAAACTGTTTTTT. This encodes CASSSWTGTNEKLFF.

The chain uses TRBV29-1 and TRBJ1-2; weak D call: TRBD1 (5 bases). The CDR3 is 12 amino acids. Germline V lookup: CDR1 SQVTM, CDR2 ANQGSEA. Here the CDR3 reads CVVGTTSMGYTF. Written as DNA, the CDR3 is TGCGTCGTAGGGACTACTTCTATGGGCTACACCTTC.

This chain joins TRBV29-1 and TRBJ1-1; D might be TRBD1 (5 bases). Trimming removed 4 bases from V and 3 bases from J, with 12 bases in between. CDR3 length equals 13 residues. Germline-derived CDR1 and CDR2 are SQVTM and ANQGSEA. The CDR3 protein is CSVGGALDTEAFF. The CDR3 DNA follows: TGCAGCGTTGGCGGGGCACTCGACACTGAAGCTTTCTTT.

CDR3 loop: CASSLGWGREQYF. The CDR3 bases are TGTGCCAGCAGCTTGGGATGGGGGAGGGAGCAGTACTTC. The genes are TRBV5-6 and TRBJ2-7; D is perhaps TRBD2 (6 bases). Germline CDR1 and CDR2: SGHDT and YYEEEE. V was clipped by 0 bases and J by 7 bases, with 11 bases between them. This CDR3 spans 13 amino acids.

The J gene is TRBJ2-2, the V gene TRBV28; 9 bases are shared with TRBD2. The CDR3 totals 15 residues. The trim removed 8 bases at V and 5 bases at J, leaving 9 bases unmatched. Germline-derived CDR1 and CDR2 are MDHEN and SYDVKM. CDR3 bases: TGTGCCAGCGGAGGATCTAGCGGGAAGACCGGGGAGCTGTTTTTT. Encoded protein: CASGGSSGKTGELFF.

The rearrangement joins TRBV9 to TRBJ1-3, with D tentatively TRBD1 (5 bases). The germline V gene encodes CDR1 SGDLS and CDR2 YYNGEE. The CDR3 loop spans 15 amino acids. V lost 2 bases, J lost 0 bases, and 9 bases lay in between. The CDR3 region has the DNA TGTGCCAGCAGCGTCGGGGGAATCTCTGGAAACACCATATATTTT. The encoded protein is CASSVGGISGNTIYF. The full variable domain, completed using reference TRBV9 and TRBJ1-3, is DSGVTQTPKHLITATGQRVTLRCSPRSGDLSVYWYQQSLDQGLQFLIQYYNGEERAKGNILERFSAQQFPDLHSELNLSSLELGDSALYFCASSVGGISGNTIYFGEGSWLTVV.

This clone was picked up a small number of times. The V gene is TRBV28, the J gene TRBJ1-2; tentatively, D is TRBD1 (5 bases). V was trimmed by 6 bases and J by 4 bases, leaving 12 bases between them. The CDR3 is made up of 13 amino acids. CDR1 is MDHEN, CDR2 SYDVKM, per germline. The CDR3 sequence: CASSEGLPYGYTF. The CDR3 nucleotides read TGTGCCAGCAGCGAGGGACTCCCCTATGGCTACACCTTC.

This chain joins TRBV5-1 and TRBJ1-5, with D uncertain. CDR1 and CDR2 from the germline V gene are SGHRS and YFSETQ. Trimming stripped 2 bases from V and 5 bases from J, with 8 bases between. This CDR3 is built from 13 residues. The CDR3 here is CASSFPTYQPQHF. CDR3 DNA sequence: TGCGCCAGCAGCTTCCCCACTTATCAGCCCCAGCATTTT.